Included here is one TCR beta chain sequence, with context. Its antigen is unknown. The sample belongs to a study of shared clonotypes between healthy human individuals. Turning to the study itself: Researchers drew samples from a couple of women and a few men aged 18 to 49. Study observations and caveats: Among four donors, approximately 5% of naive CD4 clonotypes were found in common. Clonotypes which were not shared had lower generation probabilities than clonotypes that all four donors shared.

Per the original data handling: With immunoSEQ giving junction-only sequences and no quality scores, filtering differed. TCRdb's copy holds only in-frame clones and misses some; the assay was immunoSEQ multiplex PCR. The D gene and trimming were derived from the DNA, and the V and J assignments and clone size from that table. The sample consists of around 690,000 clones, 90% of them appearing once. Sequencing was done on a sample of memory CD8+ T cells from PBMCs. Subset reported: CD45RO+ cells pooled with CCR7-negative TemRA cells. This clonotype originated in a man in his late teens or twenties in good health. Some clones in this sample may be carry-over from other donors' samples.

The CDR3: CASRTWKGSSYNEQFF. DNA for the CDR3: TGTGCCAGTAGAACCTGGAAGGGGAGCTCCTACAATGAGCAGTTCTTC. The chain employs TRBV19 and TRBJ2-1; TRBD1 or TRBD2 may be the D gene (5 bases each). V lost 6 bases and J lost 0, with 15 bases in between. CDR3 length equals 16 residues. Looked up from germline, CDR1 is LNHDA and CDR2 is SQIVND (reference sequence).